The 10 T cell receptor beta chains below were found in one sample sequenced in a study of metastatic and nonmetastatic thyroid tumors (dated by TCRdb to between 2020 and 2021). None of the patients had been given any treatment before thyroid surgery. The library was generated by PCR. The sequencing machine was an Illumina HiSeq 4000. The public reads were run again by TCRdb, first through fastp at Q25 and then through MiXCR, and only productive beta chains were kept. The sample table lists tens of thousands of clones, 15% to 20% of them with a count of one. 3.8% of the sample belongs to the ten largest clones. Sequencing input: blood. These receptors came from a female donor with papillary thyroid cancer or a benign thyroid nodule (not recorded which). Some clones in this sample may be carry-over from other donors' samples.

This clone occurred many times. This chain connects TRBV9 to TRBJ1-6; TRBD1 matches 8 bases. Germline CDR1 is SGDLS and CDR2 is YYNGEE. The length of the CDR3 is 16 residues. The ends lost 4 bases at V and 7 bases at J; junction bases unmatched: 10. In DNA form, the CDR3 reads TGTGCCAGCAGCTCCCGAGGACAGGGAGGAAATTCACCCCTCCACTTT. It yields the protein CASSSRGQGGNSPLHF.

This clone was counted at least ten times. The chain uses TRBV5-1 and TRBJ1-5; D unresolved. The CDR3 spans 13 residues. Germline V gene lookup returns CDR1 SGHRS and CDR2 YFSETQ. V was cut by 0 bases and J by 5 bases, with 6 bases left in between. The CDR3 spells CASSLEFDQPQHF. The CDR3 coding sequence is TGCGCCAGCAGCTTGGAATTTGATCAGCCCCAGCATTTT.

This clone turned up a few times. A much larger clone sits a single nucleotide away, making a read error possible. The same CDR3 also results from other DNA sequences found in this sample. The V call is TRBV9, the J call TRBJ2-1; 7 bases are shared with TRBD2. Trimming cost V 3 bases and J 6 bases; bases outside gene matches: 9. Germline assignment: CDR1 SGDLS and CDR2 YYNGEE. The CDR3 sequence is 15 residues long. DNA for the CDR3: TGTGCCAGCAGCGAGCATGGTGCGGGAGCCAATGAGCAGTTCTTC. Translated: CASSEHGAGANEQFF.

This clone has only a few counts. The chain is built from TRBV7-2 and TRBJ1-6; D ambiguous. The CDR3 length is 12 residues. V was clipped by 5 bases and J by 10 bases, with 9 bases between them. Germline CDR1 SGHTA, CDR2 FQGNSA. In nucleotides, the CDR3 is TGTGCCAGCAGCAAGGTTGGGTCACCCCTCCACTTT. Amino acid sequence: CASSKVGSPLHF.

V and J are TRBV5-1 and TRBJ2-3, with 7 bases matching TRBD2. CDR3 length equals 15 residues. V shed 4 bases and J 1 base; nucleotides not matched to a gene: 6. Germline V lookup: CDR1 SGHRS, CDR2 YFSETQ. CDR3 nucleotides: TGCGCCAGCAGCACGGGGGACTACCGCACAGATACGCAGTATTTT. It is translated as CASSTGDYRTDTQYF.

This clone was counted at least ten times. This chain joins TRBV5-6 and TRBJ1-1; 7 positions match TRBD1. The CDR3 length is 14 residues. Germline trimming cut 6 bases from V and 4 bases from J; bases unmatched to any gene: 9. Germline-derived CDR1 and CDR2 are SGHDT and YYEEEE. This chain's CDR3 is CASISAGGGTEAFF. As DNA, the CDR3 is TGTGCCAGCATCTCGGCAGGGGGAGGCACTGAAGCTTTCTTT.

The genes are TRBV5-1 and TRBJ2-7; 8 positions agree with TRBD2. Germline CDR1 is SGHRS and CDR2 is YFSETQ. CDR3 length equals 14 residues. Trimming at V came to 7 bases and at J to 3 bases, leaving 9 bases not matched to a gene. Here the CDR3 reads CASRSGGALYEQYF. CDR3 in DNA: TGCGCCAGCCGGTCGGGAGGGGCCCTCTACGAGCAGTACTTC.

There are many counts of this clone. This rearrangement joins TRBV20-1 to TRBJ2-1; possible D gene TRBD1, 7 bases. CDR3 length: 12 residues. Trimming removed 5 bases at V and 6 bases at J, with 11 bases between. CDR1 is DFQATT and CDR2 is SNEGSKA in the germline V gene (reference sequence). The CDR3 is CSASGGSNEQFF. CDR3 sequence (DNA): TGCAGTGCTTCAGGGGGGAGCAATGAGCAGTTCTTC.

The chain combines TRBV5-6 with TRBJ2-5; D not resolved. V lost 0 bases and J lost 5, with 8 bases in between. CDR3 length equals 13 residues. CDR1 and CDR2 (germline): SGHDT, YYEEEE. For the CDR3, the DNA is TGTGCCAGCAGCTTGGGCGTCGGTGAGACCCAGTACTTC. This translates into CASSLGVGETQYF. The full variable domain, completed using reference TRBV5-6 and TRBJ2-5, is DAGVTQSPTHLIKTRGQQVTLRCSPKSGHDTVSWYQQALGQGPQFIFQYYEEEERQRGNFPDRFSGHQFPNYSSELNVNALLLGDSALYLCASSLGVGETQYFGPGTRLLVL.

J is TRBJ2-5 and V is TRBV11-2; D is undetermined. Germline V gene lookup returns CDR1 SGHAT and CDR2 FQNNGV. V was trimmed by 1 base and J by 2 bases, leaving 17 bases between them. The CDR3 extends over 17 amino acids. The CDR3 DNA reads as TGTGCCAGCAGCTTAGGGGCCTTAAGCACGCGGCAAGAGACCCAGTACTTC. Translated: CASSLGALSTRQETQYF.